This section outlines one T cell receptor (beta chain) sequence together with its context. Its matching antigen is unknown. The read terminates 3 residues before the CDR3 end, so the remaining end is supplied by the germline J gene. Recipients received nonmyeloablative bone marrow transplants from related graft donors, with transient mixed chimerism. Thawed PBMCs were FACS-sorted into unstimulated CD4+CD25+CD127- regulatory T cells, CD4+CD25- non-regulatory cells, CD4 and CD8 cells. The table came from immunoSEQ multiplex PCR; TCRdb's copy has only in-frame clones and leaves some out. Listed are some 22,000 clones; around 4% falls within the top ten. These data originate in a study of Tregs in tolerant kidney transplant recipients. General study results and limits: Expanding Tregs on activated donor B cells appeared to best identify donor-specific TCRbeta clones.

The CDR3 runs 16 residues. In germline, CDR1 is DFQATT, CDR2 SNEGSKA (reference sequence). Trimming took 0 bases from V and 5 from J; bases not matched to a gene: 8. The material sequenced was CD4+ T cells from blood (PBMCs), taken 6 months after the transplant. The TCR sequence derives from a human patient who received a combined kidney and bone marrow transplant. Some T cells may originate from the graft donor. The rearrangement uses TRBV20-1 and TRBJ2-3; 10 nucleotides agree with TRBD2. The CDR3 protein is CSARDASGSSLDTQYF. The sequenced CDR3 bases are TGCAGTGCTAGAGATGCTAGCGGGAGCTCCTTAGATACG.